These 10 T cell receptor beta chains were sequenced from one sample in a study of Ad26.COV2.S vaccination and SARS-CoV-2 variants. Assay: immunoSEQ multiplex PCR; the TCRdb copy retains only in-frame clones and omits some. The table has under 250,000 clones, roughly nine tenths seen once. The treatment was: roughly 20 received Ad26.COV2.S at low or high dose, single or two shots; about 5 received placebo; per-sample allocation not given. All samples were drawn on day 63, counting from the first vaccine or placebo injection. Sequencing used peripheral blood, obtained in a trial of Ad26.COV2.S vaccine versus placebo. These receptors all come from a person aged 18-60 years who received the Ad26.COV2.S COVID-19 vaccine or a placebo.

This clone appeared once. The V call is TRBV5-1, the J call TRBJ2-7; perhaps D is TRBD1 or TRBD2 (5 bases each). V gave up 4 bases and J gave up 7 bases, with 15 bases separating them. Germline V lookup: CDR1 SGHRS, CDR2 YFSETQ. CDR3 length equals 13 residues. CDR3 loop: CASSPLRGKEQYF. Here the CDR3 DNA reads TGCGCCAGCAGCCCCCTTCGGGGCAAGGAGCAGTACTTC. Based on the CDR3 plus reference TRBV5-1 and TRBJ2-7, the full variable domain is KAGVTQTPRYLIKTRGQQVTLSCSPISGHRSVSWYQQTPGQGLQFLFEYFSETQRNKGNFPGRFSGRQFSNSRSEMNVSTLELGDSALYLCASSPLRGKEQYFGPGTRLTVT.

The chain uses TRBV9 and TRBJ2-1; D tentatively reads TRBD1 or TRBD2 (5 bases each). Germline values: CDR1 SGDLS, CDR2 YYNGEE. Trimming took off 6 bases at V and 0 bases at J, with 25 bases between the two ends. The CDR3 runs to 19 residues. The CDR3 region is CASTGDPDDPASSYNEQFF. As DNA, the CDR3 is TGTGCCAGCACCGGGGACCCAGATGACCCAGCGAGCTCCTACAATGAGCAGTTCTTC.

V and J are TRBV9 and TRBJ2-2; D possibly corresponds to TRBD2 (5 bases). The CDR3 totals 16 residues. V lost 0 bases and J 0 bases, leaving 9 bases between the germline ends. The germline V gene has CDR1 SGDLS and CDR2 YYNGEE. CDR3 bases: TGTGCCAGCAGCGTAGCGGGGTACTCGAACACCGGGGAGCTGTTTTTT. Its protein is CASSVAGYSNTGELFF.

This chain uses TRBV19 with TRBJ1-1; no clear D. The CDR3 sequence is 14 residues long. From germline, CDR1 is LNHDA and CDR2 SQIVND (reference sequence). V was shortened by 2 bases and J by 2 bases, with 9 bases between the two germline ends. This CDR3 is CASSIRGSNTEAFF. The DNA of the CDR3 is TGTGCCAGTAGTATAAGAGGGAGCAACACTGAAGCTTTCTTT.

The gene calls are TRBV9 and TRBJ2-1; D gene uncertain. V was cut by 0 bases and J by 10 bases, with 11 bases left in between. In germline, CDR1 is SGDLS, CDR2 YYNGEE. The CDR3 sequence is 13 residues long. The CDR3 loop is CASSVVLHAEQFF. Here the CDR3 DNA reads TGTGCCAGCAGCGTAGTGTTACACGCGGAGCAGTTCTTC.

The chain has TRBV7-2 and TRBJ2-5, with D unresolved. CDR1 and CDR2 (germline): SGHTA, FQGNSA. V was shortened by 3 bases and J by 2 bases, with 10 bases between the two germline ends. The CDR3 contains 14 residues. The DNA of the CDR3 is TGTGCCAGCAGCTTTTCGACTTCTCAAGAGACCCAGTACTTC. Encoded protein: CASSFSTSQETQYF.

The V call is TRBV5-1, the J call TRBJ1-1, with 8 positions matching TRBD1. CDR1 and CDR2 (germline): SGHRS, YFSETQ. This CDR3 region has 14 residues. The V segment lost 4 bases and the J segment 4 bases; nucleotides outside the gene matches: 6. The CDR3 protein is CASSADRAFTEAFF. Written as DNA, the CDR3 is TGCGCCAGCAGCGCGGACAGGGCATTCACTGAAGCTTTCTTT. Full variable domain (rest looked up from reference TRBV5-1 and TRBJ1-1): KAGVTQTPRYLIKTRGQQVTLSCSPISGHRSVSWYQQTPGQGLQFLFEYFSETQRNKGNFPGRFSGRQFSNSRSEMNVSTLELGDSALYLCASSADRAFTEAFFGQGTRLTVV.

The chain is built from TRBV4-1 and TRBJ2-6; tentative D call: TRBD1 (5 bases). V lost 2 bases to trimming and J lost 0 bases, with 5 bases between them. This CDR3 has 15 residues. Germline-derived CDR1 and CDR2 are MGHRA and YSYEKL. DNA for the CDR3: TGCGCCAGCAGCCAACAGGGCTCTGGGGCCAACGTCCTGACTTTC. Protein: CASSQQGSGANVLTF.

The chain couples TRBV6-6 to TRBJ1-6, with D hard to call. V lost 5 bases to trimming and J lost 0 bases, with 14 bases between them. The germline gives CDR1 MNHNY, CDR2 SVGAGI (reference sequence). The CDR3 has 17 residues. The DNA for the CDR3 is TGTGCCAGCAGTCCGGACCGAACCCACTCCTATAATTCACCCCTCCACTTT. Encoded protein: CASSPDRTHSYNSPLHF.

The rearrangement links TRBV4-1 to TRBJ1-2; D perhaps matches TRBD1 (5 bases). V lost 0 bases to trimming and J lost 6 bases, with 14 bases between them. Germline lookup yields CDR1 MGHRA and CDR2 YSYEKL. This CDR3 is built from 15 residues. The CDR3 coding sequence is TGCGCCAGCAGCCAAGATGTGGGGGTCGGGAATGGCTACACCTTC. Residues: CASSQDVGVGNGYTF.